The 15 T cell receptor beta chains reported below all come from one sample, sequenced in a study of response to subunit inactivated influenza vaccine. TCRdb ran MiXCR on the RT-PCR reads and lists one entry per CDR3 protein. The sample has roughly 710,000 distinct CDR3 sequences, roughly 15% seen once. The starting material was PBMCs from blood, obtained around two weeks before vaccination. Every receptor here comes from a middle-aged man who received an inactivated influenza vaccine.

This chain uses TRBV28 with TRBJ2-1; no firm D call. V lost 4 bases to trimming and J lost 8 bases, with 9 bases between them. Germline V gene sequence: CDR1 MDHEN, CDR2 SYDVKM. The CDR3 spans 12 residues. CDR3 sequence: CASSSPVDEQFF. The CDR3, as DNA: TGTGCCAGCAGTTCTCCCGTTGATGAGCAGTTCTTC.

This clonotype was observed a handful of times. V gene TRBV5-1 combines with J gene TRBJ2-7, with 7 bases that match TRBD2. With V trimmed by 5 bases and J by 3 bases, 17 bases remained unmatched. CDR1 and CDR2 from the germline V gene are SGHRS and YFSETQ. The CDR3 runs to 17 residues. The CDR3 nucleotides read TGCGCCAGCAGACGACTCTACCAGGCGGGGGAGATCTACGAGCAGTACTTC. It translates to CASRRLYQAGEIYEQYF.

CDR3 nucleotide sequence: TGTGCCAGCGGACCGGGACGGAGTAATGAAAAACTGTTTTTT. This translates into CASGPGRSNEKLFF. J is TRBJ1-4 and V is TRBV12-3 or TRBV12-4; possibly TRBD1 for D (5 bases). Trimming pared 8 bases from V and 4 bases from J, leaving 14 bases between. The CDR3 has 14 residues.

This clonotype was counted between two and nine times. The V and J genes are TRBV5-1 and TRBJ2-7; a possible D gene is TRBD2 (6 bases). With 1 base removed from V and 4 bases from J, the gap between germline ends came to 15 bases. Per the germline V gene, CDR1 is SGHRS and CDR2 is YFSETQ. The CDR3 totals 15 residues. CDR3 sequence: CASSLLEGGSYEQYF. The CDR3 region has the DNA TGCGCCAGCAGCTTGTTGGAGGGCGGCTCTTACGAGCAGTACTTC.

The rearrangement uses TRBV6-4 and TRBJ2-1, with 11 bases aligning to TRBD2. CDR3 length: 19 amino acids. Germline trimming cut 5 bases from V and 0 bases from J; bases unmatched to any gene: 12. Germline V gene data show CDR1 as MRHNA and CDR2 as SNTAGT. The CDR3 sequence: CASSTYGTSGSSSYNEQFF. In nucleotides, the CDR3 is TGTGCCAGCAGTACTTACGGGACTAGCGGAAGTAGCTCCTACAATGAGCAGTTCTTC.

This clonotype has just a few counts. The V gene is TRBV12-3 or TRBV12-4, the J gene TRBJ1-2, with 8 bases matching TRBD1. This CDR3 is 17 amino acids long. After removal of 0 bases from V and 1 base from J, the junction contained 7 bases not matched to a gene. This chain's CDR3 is CASSLAGQGEINYGYTF. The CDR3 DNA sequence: TGTGCCAGCAGTTTAGCCGGACAGGGAGAGATTAACTATGGCTACACCTTC.

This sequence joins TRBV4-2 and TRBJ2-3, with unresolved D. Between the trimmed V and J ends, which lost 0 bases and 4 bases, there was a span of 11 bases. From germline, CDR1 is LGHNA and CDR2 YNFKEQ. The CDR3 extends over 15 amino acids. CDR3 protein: CASSQDMYGSDTQYF. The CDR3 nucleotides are TGTGCCAGCAGCCAAGATATGTACGGCTCAGATACGCAGTATTTT.

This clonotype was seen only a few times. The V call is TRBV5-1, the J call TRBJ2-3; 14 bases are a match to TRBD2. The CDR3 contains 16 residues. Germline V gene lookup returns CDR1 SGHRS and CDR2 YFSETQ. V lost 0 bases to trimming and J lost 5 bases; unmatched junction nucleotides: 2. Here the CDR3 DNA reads TGCGCCAGCAGCTTGGGACTAGCGGGAGGGATAGATACGCAGTATTTT. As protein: CASSLGLAGGIDTQYF.

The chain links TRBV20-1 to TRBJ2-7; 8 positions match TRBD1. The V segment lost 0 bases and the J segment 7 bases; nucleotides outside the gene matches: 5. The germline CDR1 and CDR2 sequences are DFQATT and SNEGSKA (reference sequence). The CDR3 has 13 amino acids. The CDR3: CSARDRQGREQYF. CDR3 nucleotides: TGCAGTGCTAGAGATCGACAGGGGCGGGAGCAGTACTTC.

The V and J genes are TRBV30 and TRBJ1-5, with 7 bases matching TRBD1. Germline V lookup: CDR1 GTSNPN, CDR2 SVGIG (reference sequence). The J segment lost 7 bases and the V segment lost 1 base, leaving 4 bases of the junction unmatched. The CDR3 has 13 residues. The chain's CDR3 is CAWSAHRGQPQHF. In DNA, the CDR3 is TGTGCCTGGAGTGCTCACAGGGGACAGCCCCAGCATTTT. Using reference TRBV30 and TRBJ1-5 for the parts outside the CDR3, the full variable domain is SQTIHQWPATLVQPVGSPLSLECTVEGTSNPNLYWYRQAAGRGLQLLFYSVGIGQISSEVPQNLSASRPQDRQFILSSKKLLLSDSGFYLCAWSAHRGQPQHFGDGTRLSIL.

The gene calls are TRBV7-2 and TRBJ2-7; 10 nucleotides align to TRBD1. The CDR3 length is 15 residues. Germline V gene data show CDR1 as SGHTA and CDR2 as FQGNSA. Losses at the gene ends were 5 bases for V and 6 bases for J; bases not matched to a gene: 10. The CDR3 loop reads CASSPTRTGGSEQYF. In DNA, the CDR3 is TGTGCCAGCAGCCCAACTCGGACAGGGGGAAGCGAGCAGTACTTC.

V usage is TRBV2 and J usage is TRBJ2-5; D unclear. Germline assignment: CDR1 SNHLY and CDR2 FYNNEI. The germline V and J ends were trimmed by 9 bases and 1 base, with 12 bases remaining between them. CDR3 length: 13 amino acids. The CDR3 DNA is TGTGCCAGTAAGAGGCCTTCCCAAGAGACCCAGTACTTC. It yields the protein CASKRPSQETQYF.

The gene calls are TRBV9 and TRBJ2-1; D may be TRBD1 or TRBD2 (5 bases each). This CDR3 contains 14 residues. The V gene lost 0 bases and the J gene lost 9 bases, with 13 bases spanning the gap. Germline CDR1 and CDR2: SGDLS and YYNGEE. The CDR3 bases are TGTGCCAGCAGCGTAGTGAGGGTTGGGGGTGAGCAGTTCTTC. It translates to CASSVVRVGGEQFF. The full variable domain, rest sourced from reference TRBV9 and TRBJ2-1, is DSGVTQTPKHLITATGQRVTLRCSPRSGDLSVYWYQQSLDQGLQFLIQYYNGEERAKGNILERFSAQQFPDLHSELNLSSLELGDSALYFCASSVVRVGGEQFFGPGTRLTVL.

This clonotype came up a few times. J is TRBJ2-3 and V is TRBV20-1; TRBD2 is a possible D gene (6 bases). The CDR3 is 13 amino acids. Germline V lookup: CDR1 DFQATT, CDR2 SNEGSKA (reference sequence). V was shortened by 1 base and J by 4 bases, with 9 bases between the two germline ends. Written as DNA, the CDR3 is TGCAGTGCTAGAGTCGGGAGTGCAGATACGCAGTATTTT. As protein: CSARVGSADTQYF.

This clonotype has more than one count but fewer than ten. The CDR3 is CASSHGGTVLNTEAFF. CDR3 nucleotide sequence: TGTGCCAGCAGCCACGGGGGGACGGTGTTGAACACTGAAGCTTTCTTT. V usage is TRBV7-9 and J usage is TRBJ1-1; a weak D match, TRBD1 (5 bases). Trimming removed 5 bases at V and 0 bases at J, with 16 bases between. The CDR3 totals 16 residues. CDR1 is SEHNR and CDR2 is FQNEAQ in the germline V gene (reference sequence).